Many counts were recorded for the clone carrying this T cell receptor (beta chain). Its antigen is as yet unknown. Sequencing used immunoSEQ multiplex PCR; TCRdb keeps in-frame clones, though not all of them. The sample contains about 22,000 clones, none of them singletons. The entry originates in a study of T cells after posttransplantation cyclophosphamide. Study-level results: Tissue-infiltrating T cells from skin or gut overlapped little with blood T cells. Recipient CMV seropositivity and CMV reactivation strongly tracked TRB clonality.

Germline CDR1 is SGHKS and CDR2 is YYEKEE (reference sequence). This CDR3 has 16 amino acids. V was trimmed by 2 bases and J by 2 bases, leaving 17 bases between them. On the day of bone marrow donation, the related graft donor provided peripheral blood. The sequenced sample consisted of PBMCs. This sequence was found in a woman aged 45-65 years in good health, CMV-negative, and a related stem cell transplant donor. The rearrangement uses TRBV5-5 and TRBJ2-7, with a weak D call TRBD1 (6 bases). The CDR3 DNA sequence: TGTGCCAGCAGCTTCGGACACAGGGCCTCTACCTACGAGCAGTACTTC. As protein: CASSFGHRASTYEQYF.